This TCR beta chain was sequenced during a study of Ad26.COV2.S vaccination and SARS-CoV-2 variants. Study context: Participant was drawn from the COV1001 Ad26.COV2.S trial arm.

Repertoires were generated with immunoSEQ multiplex PCR, while TCRdb's copy carries only in-frame clones and drops some. There are more than 300,000 clones in the sample; 88% occur only once, and around 6.4% lies in the top ten. Germline lookup yields CDR1 SGHTA and CDR2 FQGNSA. Trimming removed 3 bases from V and 6 bases from J; junction bases left unmatched: 6. This CDR3 has 16 residues. Documented treatment: around 19 received Ad26.COV2.S at low or high dose, single or two shots; 5 received placebo; per-sample allocation not given. Sampling occurred on day 63 after the first vaccine or placebo injection.

The V gene is TRBV7-2, the J gene TRBJ2-1, with 12 bases fitting TRBD1. This specimen was peripheral blood, taken in a trial of Ad26.COV2.S vaccine versus placebo. This TCR derives from a person aged 18-60 years who received the Ad26.COV2.S COVID-19 vaccine or a placebo. CDR3 sequence: CASSFSGTGGLNEQFF. The CDR3 bases are TGTGCCAGCAGCTTTTCCGGGACAGGGGGCCTCAATGAGCAGTTCTTC.